This is a list of T cell receptor beta chains from one sample in a study of T cell responses to AZD1222 COVID-19 vaccine. Sequenced by immunoSEQ multiplex PCR; TCRdb stores in-frame clones only, minus some. The table lists 35,000 to 50,000 clones, 70% to 90% of them singletons, with roughly 25% in the top ten. The material was peripheral blood, obtained 28 days after the second AZD1222 dose. Receptors were obtained from an adult who received the AZD1222 COVID-19 vaccine. CDR3s include the opening cysteine and the closing phenylalanine or tryptophan. D genes are given only for firm matches. Expanded clones get a size class; other rows say once, few or many, or leave the size out.

size	V	D	J	DNA	CDR3
.	TRBV7-2	.	TRBJ2-1	TGTGCCAGCAGCTTAGGCGGCCCGGTACAGTTCTTC	CASSLGGPVQFF
.	TRBV5-1	.	TRBJ1-4	TGCGCCAGCAGGATCCTGGGCGGGAGTGAAAAACTGTTTTTT	CASRILGGSEKLFF
.	TRBV6-6	.	TRBJ1-6	TGTGCCAGCAGTTTACCGGGGGGCAGGTCACCCCTCCACTTT	CASSLPGGRSPLHF
.	TRBV5-1	TRBD1	TRBJ1-6	TGCGCCAGCAGCTTGGACAGGGGAGTGTTTAATTCACCCCTCCACTTT	CASSLDRGVFNSPLHF
.	TRBV27	.	TRBJ2-3	TGTGCCAGCAGTTTACCTCTAGTACGACTATATACGCAGTATTTT	CASSLPLVRLYTQYF
.	TRBV4-3	.	TRBJ1-2	TGCGCCAGCAGCCAAAACCACCGGGCCCTCAGTAGCTATGGCTACACCTTC	CASSQNHRALSSYGYTF
.	TRBV7-6	.	TRBJ2-7	TGTGCCAGCAGCTTAGCCGACGGTTCCTACGAGCAGTACTTC	CASSLADGSYEQYF
.	TRBV7-7	.	TRBJ1-1	TGTGCTAGCAGCGTCGCGGTGGGCACTGAAGCTTTCTTT	CASSVAVGTEAFF
once	TRBV6-5	.	TRBJ1-1	TGTGCCAGCAGCCCATACGGGGGAACCACTGAAGCTTTCTTT	CASSPYGGTTEAFF
few	TRBV4-2	.	TRBJ2-2	TGTGCCAGCAGCGGGGTTCTGGGCGCCGGGGAGCTGTTTTTT	CASSGVLGAGELFF
.	TRBV5-5	TRBD1	TRBJ2-7	TGTGCCAGCAGCTTGAGGGACAGGGGCGAGCAGTACTTC	CASSLRDRGEQYF
.	TRBV28	.	TRBJ2-7	TGTGCCAGCAGCCGGAGTGGGAGCTCCTACGAGCAGTACTTC	CASSRSGSSYEQYF
.	TRBV15	.	TRBJ2-1	TGTGCCACCAGCACCCTTTACCCTCAGGGGACATCCTACAATGAGCAGTTCTTC	CATSTLYPQGTSYNEQFF
.	TRBV2	.	TRBJ2-7	TGTGCCAGCAGTAAGTCCTACGAGCAGTACTTC	CASSKSYEQYF
once	TRBV2	.	TRBJ1-1	TGTGCCAGCAGACCCATGAACACTGAAGCTTTCTTT	CASRPMNTEAFF
.	TRBV14	.	TRBJ1-6	TGTGCCAGCAGCCAGGCCGGGACATCATCTTCACCCCTCCACTTT	CASSQAGTSSSPLHF
.	TRBV7-8	.	TRBJ1-4	TGTGCCAGCAGCTTAGCATGGGGGAGTAATGAAAAACTGTTTTTT	CASSLAWGSNEKLFF
.	TRBV5-1	.	TRBJ1-3	TGCGCCAGCAGCTTGGGGTCTCTTGGCTCTGGAAACACCATATATTTT	CASSLGSLGSGNTIYF
.	TRBV5-1	.	TRBJ2-5	TGCGCCAGCAGCGCCAGGGACTTACAAGAGACCCAGTACTTC	CASSARDLQETQYF
.	TRBV6-6	.	TRBJ1-5	TGTGCCAGCAGGTACAGGGATGGTCAGCCCCAGCATTTT	CASRYRDGQPQHF
.	TRBV3-1/TRBV3-2	.	TRBJ2-5	TGTGCCAGCAGCCAAGGGGTAACCGGGGTGGAGACCCAGTACTTC	CASSQGVTGVETQYF
.	TRBV6-2/TRBV6-3	.	TRBJ1-2	TGTGCCAGCAGTGACAACAGTGCTGGTGGCTACACCTTC	CASSDNSAGGYTF
.	TRBV19	.	TRBJ1-1	TGTGCCAGTAGTATATTCCCCGAACACGCTGAAGCTTTCTTT	CASSIFPEHAEAFF
.	TRBV29-1	.	TRBJ2-7	TGCAGCGTTGCCGGCGGAACCTCCTACGAGCAGTACTTC	CSVAGGTSYEQYF
.	TRBV4-2	TRBD2	TRBJ2-7	TGTGCCAGCAGCCAAGGCGTCTTACTAGCGGGGGGACCCTACGAGCAGTACTTC	CASSQGVLLAGGPYEQYF
.	TRBV6-5	.	TRBJ1-4	TGTGCCAGCAGTTACTCGATGGCGGACCTAGGTGAAAAACTGTTTTTT	CASSYSMADLGEKLFF
once	TRBV2	.	TRBJ2-2	TGTGCCAGCAGTGACAGAGGGATTGGGTCCGGGGAGCTGTTTTTT	CASSDRGIGSGELFF
.	TRBV2	.	TRBJ2-5	TGTGCCAGCACCGGACACCTGGGTGGGGAGACCCAGTACTTC	CASTGHLGGETQYF
few	TRBV4-2	TRBD1	TRBJ1-4	TGTGCCAGCAGCCTTCGGGGCAACAGGGGGGGGAATGAAAAACTGTTTTTT	CASSLRGNRGGNEKLFF
.	TRBV11-3	.	TRBJ2-1	TGTGCCAGCAGCTCAAATACGTACAATGAGCAGTTCTTC	CASSSNTYNEQFF
.	TRBV5-1	TRBD1	TRBJ2-3	TGCGCCAGCAAGAGGGGGCTTTCCACAGATACGCAGTATTTT	CASKRGLSTDTQYF
.	TRBV5-1	.	TRBJ1-3	TGCGCCAGCAGTTTGGACATCTCTGGAAACACCATATATTTT	CASSLDISGNTIYF
.	TRBV10-3	.	TRBJ1-4	TGTGCCATCAGTGGGACAAATAATGAAAAACTGTTTTTT	CAISGTNNEKLFF
.	TRBV5-6	.	TRBJ1-1	TGTGCCAGCAGCTTGGGGGCGACTGAAGCTTTCTTT	CASSLGATEAFF
once	TRBV4-2	TRBD1	TRBJ2-7	TGTGCCAGCAGCCGAGGGACAGTTGCCTACGAGCAGTACTTC	CASSRGTVAYEQYF
.	TRBV11-2	.	TRBJ1-1	TGTGCCAGCAGACTCCAAGGTGGGAACACTGAAGCTTTCTTT	CASRLQGGNTEAFF
.	TRBV5-1	.	TRBJ2-7	TGCGCCAGCAGCTTGAATAGCTACTACGAGCAGTACTTC	CASSLNSYYEQYF
.	TRBV7-9	.	TRBJ1-2	TGTGCCAGCAGCGAGCGGAACCCACGGTCAGGTGGCTACACCTTC	CASSERNPRSGGYTF
.	TRBV7-3	.	TRBJ1-1	TGTGCCAGCACCAAGGAGGGTGGGGACACTGAAGCTTTCTTT	CASTKEGGDTEAFF
.	TRBV5-4	.	TRBJ1-4	TGTGCCAGCAGCCCCAGTTCGGGGGGCAATGAAAAACTGTTTTTT	CASSPSSGGNEKLFF
.	TRBV9	.	TRBJ1-6	TGTGCCAGCAGCGTAGGCGGGAGCTCCTATAATTCACCCCTCCACTTT	CASSVGGSSYNSPLHF
.	TRBV27	.	TRBJ2-3	TGTGCCAGCAGTTTATTCTCCAGTACTAGCACAGATACGCAGTATTTT	CASSLFSSTSTDTQYF
.	TRBV6-5	.	TRBJ1-2	TGTGCCAGCATGGAGGACTGGGACTATGGCTACACCTTC	CASMEDWDYGYTF
.	TRBV5-1	.	TRBJ2-1	TGCGCCAGCAGCTTGGGCGGGCCTTACAATGAGCAGTTCTTC	CASSLGGPYNEQFF
.	TRBV24-1	TRBD2	TRBJ2-3	TGTGCCACCAGGGGACTAGCGGGAAGAACCCCTAGCACAGATACGCAGTATTTT	CATRGLAGRTPSTDTQYF
once	TRBV9	.	TRBJ1-3	TGTGCCAGCAGCCCCTCTCTTGGCCAAATCGGTGGAAACACCATATATTTT	CASSPSLGQIGGNTIYF
.	TRBV5-4	.	TRBJ2-1	TGTGCCAGCAGCTTGGCAACGAGGGATGAGCAGTTCTTC	CASSLATRDEQFF
.	TRBV6-1	TRBD1	TRBJ2-7	TGTGCCAGCAGTGACGTCGGGACAGAGAGCTCCTACGAGCAGTACTTC	CASSDVGTESSYEQYF
.	TRBV27	.	TRBJ1-6	TGTGCCAGCAGTATCTCCTATAATTCACCCCTCCACTTT	CASSISYNSPLHF
once	TRBV5-5	TRBD2	TRBJ2-1	TGTGCCAGCAGCCCAGTAGCGGGAGGGATTGTTGAGCAGTTCTTC	CASSPVAGGIVEQFF
.	TRBV5-1	.	TRBJ2-7	TGCGCCAGCAGCCTCATACCGCACGAGCAGTACTTC	CASSLIPHEQYF
.	TRBV18	TRBD1	TRBJ2-7	TGTGCCAGCTCACCGACAGGGGGCGCGTTTGAGCAGTACTTC	CASSPTGGAFEQYF
.	TRBV30	.	TRBJ1-2	TGTGCCTGGACCCCGACTCAGGGAGGTTGGTATGGCTACACCTTC	CAWTPTQGGWYGYTF
.	TRBV5-4	.	TRBJ2-6	TGTGCCAGCAGCTTGGACACTGGGGCCAACGTCCTGACTTTC	CASSLDTGANVLTF
.	TRBV7-9	.	TRBJ2-5	TGTGCCAGCAGCTTAGTTGCGGCCGTAGAGACCCAGTACTTC	CASSLVAAVETQYF
.	TRBV30	.	TRBJ2-3	TGTGCCTGGAGTCGTGGGACGGGTGGGGTCGCAGATACGCAGTATTTT	CAWSRGTGGVADTQYF
.	TRBV24-1	.	TRBJ2-2	TGTGCCACCAGTGATCCAGCCTCCGGGGAGCTGTTTTTT	CATSDPASGELFF
.	TRBV9	.	TRBJ1-2	TGTGCCAGCAGCGTAGCGGCCAGGACTAACTATGGCTACACCTTC	CASSVAARTNYGYTF
.	TRBV7-2	.	TRBJ1-1	TGTGCCAGCAGCTTAGTTTTCCGGGGGGGGACTGAAGCTTTCTTT	CASSLVFRGGTEAFF
.	TRBV29-1	TRBD1	TRBJ1-2	TGCAGCGTTGAAGTGACAGGGGGAGACTATGGCTACACCTTC	CSVEVTGGDYGYTF